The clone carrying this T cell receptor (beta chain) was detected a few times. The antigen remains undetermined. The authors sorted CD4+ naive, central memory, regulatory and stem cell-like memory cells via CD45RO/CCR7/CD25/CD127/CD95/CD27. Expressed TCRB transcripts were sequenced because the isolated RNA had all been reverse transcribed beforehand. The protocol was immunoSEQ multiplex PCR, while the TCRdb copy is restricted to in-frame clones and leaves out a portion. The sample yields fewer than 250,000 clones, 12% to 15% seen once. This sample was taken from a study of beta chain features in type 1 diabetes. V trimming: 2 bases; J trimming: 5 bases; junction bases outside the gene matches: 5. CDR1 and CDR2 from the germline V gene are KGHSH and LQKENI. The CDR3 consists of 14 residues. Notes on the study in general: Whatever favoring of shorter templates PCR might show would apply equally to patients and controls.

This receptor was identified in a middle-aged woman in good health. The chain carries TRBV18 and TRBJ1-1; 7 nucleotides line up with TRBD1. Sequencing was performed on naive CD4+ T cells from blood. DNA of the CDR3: TGTGCCAGCTCACCAACGAACAGGGGAACTGAAGCTTTCTTT. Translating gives CASSPTNRGTEAFF.